This record looks at one T cell receptor beta chain sequence and its context. The sample is drawn from a study of blood T cell repertoires in COVID-19. Study information: COVID-19 samples collected from the United States, Italy and Spain covered acute and convalescent phases.

In the original analysis: Reference gene primers were amplified, and this amplification served to estimate nucleated cell counts. The data were produced by immunoSEQ multiplex PCR, yet TCRdb's version contains in-frame clones alone and is incomplete. The DNA was the basis for D and trimming; V, J and clone size are from that table. The profile shows 200,000 to 300,000 clones, approximately 90% of them singletons. Germline V gene data show CDR1 as MNHNS and CDR2 as SASEGT. CDR3 size: 17 residues. V lost 0 bases and J lost 6; bases outside the gene matches: 9. The chain combines TRBV6-1 with TRBJ2-3; 10 bases are shared with TRBD2. The specimen was peripheral blood. This clonotype was sampled from a woman in her 40s with acute or convalescent COVID-19. CDR3: CASSEAILAGWRDTQYF. CDR3 DNA: TGTGCCAGCAGTGAAGCTATACTAGCGGGGTGGAGGGATACGCAGTATTTT.